This T cell receptor beta chain was identified in a study of T-cell memory formation after mild COVID-19. This clonotype was seen a few times. V lost 1 base, J lost 0 bases, and 8 bases lay in between. CDR3 size: 15 residues. The germline V gene has CDR1 SEHNR and CDR2 FQNEAQ (reference sequence). MiXCR, run by TCRdb on the 5' RACE reads, gives a single entry per CDR3 protein. The sample contains 550,000 to 700,000 distinct CDR3 sequences, about 20% of which appear only once. The sequence derives from an adult woman who had mild COVID-19 (a few samples of this study predate the infection). Cell type and time point are not known. Material for sequencing was PBMCs or a T cell subset sorted from them (not recorded which). The gene calls are TRBV7-9 and TRBJ2-3, with D perhaps being TRBD1 or TRBD2 (5 bases each). CDR3 in DNA: TGTGCCAGCAGCTTAGGGGGGATTAGCACAGATACGCAGTATTTT. This encodes CASSLGGISTDTQYF.